The entry that follows covers one TCR beta chain sequence. Method: immunoSEQ multiplex PCR; TCRdb's copy keeps in-frame clones and lacks some. In the table there are 80,000 to 95,000 clones, more than 65% of which are singletons. The entry originates in a study of blood T cell repertoires in COVID-19. CDR3 size: 13 residues. Germline V gene sequence: CDR1 SNHLY, CDR2 FYNNEI. Trimming cost V 3 bases and J 6 bases; bases outside gene matches: 4. The sample consisted of peripheral blood. The V call is TRBV2, the J call TRBJ2-5; 7 bases agree with TRBD1. The source is a woman of 80 years or more with active or convalescent COVID-19. CDR3 sequence reads: CASSEDRWQTQYF. CDR3 in DNA: TGTGCCAGCAGTGAGGACAGGTGGCAGACCCAGTACTTC. The variable domain in full, completed from reference TRBV2 and TRBJ2-5, reads EPEVTQTPSHQVTQMGQEVILRCVPISNHLYFYWYRQILGQKVEFLVSFYNNEISEKSEIFDDQFSVERPDGSNFTLKIRSTKLEDSAMYFCASSEDRWQTQYFGPGTRLLVL.